Each of the 12 T cell receptor beta chains below was sequenced from the same sample in a study of human T cells and chemical hapten exposure. TCRdb recomputed calls from the RACE reads with MiXCR, one row per CDR3 protein. The profile shows 40,000 or so distinct CDR3 sequences, 10% to 15% of them singletons. Time point reported: patch test 3, about 24 weeks after DPC sensitization. Treatment described: therapeutic diphenylcyclopropenone sensitization with weekly scalp DPC. The authors' total RNA extraction used unfractionated whole blood. The sample consisted of whole blood, taken in connection with sensitization to the hapten diphenylcyclopropenone (DPC). These receptors were taken from a woman between 40 and 50 years old with alopecia areata. Some clones in this sample may be carry-over from other donors' samples.

In its sample, this clonotype was seen a few times. The chain combines TRBV5-1 with TRBJ2-1; no clear D gene. V shed 1 base and J shed 6 bases, with 8 bases lying between them. Looked up from germline, CDR1 is SGHRS and CDR2 is YFSETQ. The CDR3 length is 13 residues. The CDR3 DNA follows: TGCGCCAGCAGCTTGTTTCGGGCCAATGAGCAGTTCTTC. Protein product: CASSLFRANEQFF.

This clonotype was counted only a few times. The J gene is TRBJ2-2, the V gene TRBV7-3, with unresolved D. Germline V gene data show CDR1 as SGHTA and CDR2 as FQGTGA. V lost 5 bases and J lost 5, with 6 bases in between. This CDR3 has 12 amino acids. CDR3 DNA sequence: TGTGCCAGCAGCGCCCAGACCGGGGAGCTGTTTTTT. Amino acid sequence: CASSAQTGELFF. Supplemented by reference TRBV7-3 and TRBJ2-2, the full variable domain reads GAGVSQTPSNKVTEKGKYVELRCDPISGHTALYWYRQSLGQGPEFLIYFQGTGAADDSGLPNDRFFAVRPEGSVSTLKIQRTERGDSAVYLCASSAQTGELFFGEGSRLTVL.

This clonotype was seen repeatedly, ten times or more. CDR3 bases: TGTGCCAGCAGCGTAGCTGGGACGCCGGGGGGGACCCAGTACTTC. Its protein is CASSVAGTPGGTQYF. The V gene is TRBV9, the J gene TRBJ2-5; the match to TRBD2 covers 7 bases. Germline V lookup: CDR1 SGDLS, CDR2 YYNGEE. This CDR3 is 15 amino acids long. V lost 0 bases and J lost 7; bases outside the gene matches: 9.

This clonotype was seen many times. V gene TRBV29-1 combines with J gene TRBJ2-5; possibly TRBD1 for D (6 bases). The CDR3 runs 13 residues. Trimming removed 2 bases from V and 5 bases from J, with 12 bases in between. Germline V gene lookup returns CDR1 SQVTM and CDR2 ANQGSEA. The CDR3 sequence: CSVEHTGLETQYF. The CDR3 bases are TGCAGCGTTGAACATACAGGGTTGGAGACCCAGTACTTC.

V usage is TRBV11-2 and J usage is TRBJ2-2; 10 nucleotides line up with TRBD1. The CDR3 is made up of 15 amino acids. After removal of 6 bases from V and 4 bases from J, the junction contained 5 bases not matched to a gene. CDR1 SGHAT and CDR2 FQNNGV come from the germline V gene. CDR3 sequence reads: CASSPGTGATGELFF. Here the CDR3 DNA reads TGTGCCAGCAGTCCCGGGACAGGGGCCACCGGGGAGCTGTTTTTT.

This rearrangement joins TRBV4-1 to TRBJ1-5; 7 bases match TRBD1. The junction had 9 bases not matched to a gene; V was cut back by 4 bases and J by 9 bases. CDR1 and CDR2 (germline): MGHRA, YSYEKL. This CDR3 is 14 amino acids long. The CDR3 coding sequence is TGCGCCAGCAGCCGGGGACAGCTATCATCGCCCCAGCATTTT. Its protein product is CASSRGQLSSPQHF.

There are many counts of this clonotype. The V and J genes are TRBV7-8 and TRBJ1-1; D not certain. V was shortened by 1 base and J by 0 bases, with 6 bases between the two germline ends. Germline V lookup: CDR1 SGHVS, CDR2 FQNEAQ. This CDR3 has 14 residues. The CDR3: CASSLGPMNTEAFF. For the CDR3, the DNA is TGTGCCAGCAGCTTAGGACCCATGAACACTGAAGCTTTCTTT. Variable domain in full (rest from reference TRBV7-8 and TRBJ1-1): GAGVSQSPRYKVAKRGQDVALRCDPISGHVSLFWYQQALGQGPEFLTYFQNEAQLDKSGLPSDRFFAERPEGSVSTLKIQRTQQEDSAVYLCASSLGPMNTEAFFGQGTRLTVV.

This clonotype has more than one count but fewer than ten. The rearrangement links TRBV28 to TRBJ2-1; D may be TRBD2 (6 bases). CDR3 length equals 15 residues. Germline values: CDR1 MDHEN, CDR2 SYDVKM. V dropped 6 bases and J dropped 4 bases, with 16 bases sitting between them. The DNA of the CDR3 is TGTGCCAGCAGACGCCTAGCGACAGATTACAATGAGCAGTTCTTC. Translating it yields CASRRLATDYNEQFF.

This clonotype came up many times. The chain couples TRBV7-9 to TRBJ1-4, with 7 bases that match TRBD1. The CDR3 has 16 residues. J was trimmed by 4 bases and V by 3 bases; bases with no gene match: 8. Germline V gene sequence: CDR1 SEHNR, CDR2 FQNEAQ (reference sequence). Written as DNA, the CDR3 is TGTGCCAGCAGCTTCGGAAAGGGACAGTTTAATGAAAAACTGTTTTTT. Translating it yields CASSFGKGQFNEKLFF.

V gene TRBV10-1 combines with J gene TRBJ2-3; D remains unclear. The CDR3 has 13 residues. CDR1 is WNHNN, CDR2 SYGVQD, per germline (reference sequence). The V end was cut by 6 bases, the J end by 5 bases, with 12 bases between. CDR3 sequence (DNA): TGCGCCAGCAGCCCGTCCCCTGGAGATACGCAGTATTTT. This encodes CASSPSPGDTQYF.

This clonotype was seen repeatedly, ten times or more. The chain employs TRBV7-8 and TRBJ2-5; D is possibly TRBD1 (6 bases). With 2 bases removed from V and 5 bases from J, the gap between germline ends came to 12 bases. Germline V gene lookup returns CDR1 SGHVS and CDR2 FQNEAQ. The CDR3 extends over 14 amino acids. In DNA, the CDR3 is TGTGCCAGCAGCTTACAGGGGATCGAGGAGACCCAGTACTTC. Amino acids: CASSLQGIEETQYF.

This clonotype has ten or more counts. V usage is TRBV18 and J usage is TRBJ1-1; D is perhaps TRBD1 (6 bases). CDR1 and CDR2 from the germline V gene are KGHSH and LQKENI. The CDR3 has 14 residues. The V gene lost 0 bases and the J gene lost 4 bases, with 9 bases spanning the gap. CDR3 sequence (DNA): TGTGCCAGCTCACCACCGGGGGCGGGCACTGAAGCTTTCTTT. It translates to CASSPPGAGTEAFF.